This TCR beta chain originates from a study of early T cells in non-severe SARS-CoV-2 infection. On the study more broadly: Sequencing used unsorted whole-blood bulk RNA, so chains lack pairing.

Study conclusions and caveats: There was a bias toward anti-spike CD8 responses in VDJdb matching, which missed private and CD4 specificities.

This clonotype has a handful of counts. What it binds is not known. The germline CDR1 and CDR2 sequences are SGHAT and FQNNGV. The CDR3 has 19 residues. The V end lost 5 bases, the J end lost 1 base, and 24 bases lay between the germline ends. Individual cDNA molecules received unique molecular identifiers. TCRdb re-derived calls from the 5' RACE reads in MiXCR, one entry per CDR3 protein. Of about 80,000 distinct CDR3 sequences detected, around 12% appear once; the ten largest clones hold 3.4%. The V and J genes are TRBV11-2 and TRBJ2-4, with D possibly matching TRBD1 (6 bases). The TCR comes from an adult who was a healthcare worker with PCR-confirmed SARS-CoV-2 infection or an uninfected control (not recorded which). Sample: whole blood. In DNA, the CDR3 is TGTGCCAGCAGCCTTAGGGGGAACCCACGCCAAGGGGCCAAAAACATTCAGTACTTC. Protein product: CASSLRGNPRQGAKNIQYF.